This T cell receptor (beta chain) was sequenced in a study of early T cells in non-severe SARS-CoV-2 infection (dated by TCRdb to about 2021). Broadly, across the study: Because TCR sequencing was done on bulk RNA from unsorted whole blood, the alpha and beta chains could not be paired.

The study was a case-control design nested within a healthcare worker cohort in London, UK, with weekly nasopharyngeal swab PCR tests and blood sampling. Healthcare workers were recruited during the week of the UK lockdown, between 23 and 31 March 2020, and followed weekly for up to about 15 weeks. The investigation overall reported the following: Matching against VDJdb was skewed toward anti-spike CD8 responses, likely underestimated virus-specific expansions, and missed private and CD4 specificities.

This clonotype was seen many times. It has no known antigen specificity. No per-base quality is available; no much larger clone lies one base away. The CDR3 runs 15 amino acids, cysteine and phenylalanine included. Solely the CDR3 DNA is kept, with 45 bases framed from the first base. The library came from 5' RACE. The run used a NextSeq 500. In the TCR library protocol, unique molecular identifiers were attached to individual cDNA molecules to correct for PCR bias and sequencing error. Both TCR alpha and beta chains were sequenced, and tight co-correlation was observed between alpha and beta sequence abundances in each sample. Processing in the source paper ran as follows. Decombinator V4 was used to annotate the V gene, J gene and CDR3 of the TCR sequences. TCRs were defined as expanded if a significant change between any two time points was detected under a Poisson model with p below 0.0001. Abundances of TCRs were expressed as counts per million after normalisation to the total number of TCRs sequenced in each sample. TRAV1-2 paired with TRAJ12, TRAJ20 or TRAJ33 defined MAIT TCRs, while TRAV10 paired with TRAJ18 defined iNKT TCRs. VDJdb, accessed 1 November 2021, was searched for CMV, EBV and SARS-CoV-2 annotated TCRs, excluding TCRs annotated for multiple antigens. TCRdb passed the public sequencing reads through fastp at Q25 and MiXCR, retaining productive beta sequences. Each CDR3 protein gets just one entry, which takes the most common genes and DNA from the rows behind it. TCRdb assigned the V and J calls; the authors' analysis was not used. The sample records 55,000 to 75,000 distinct CDR3 sequences, approximately 8% of which are singletons. The ten largest clones represent around 3.4% of the sample.

The V and J genes are TRBV21-1 and TRBJ2-1. TRBV21-1 is described as a pseudogene. Source material: whole blood. This sequence was found in an adult who was a healthcare worker with PCR-confirmed SARS-CoV-2 infection or an uninfected control (not recorded which). The DNA is TGTGCCAGCAGCAATGGAACGGCCTATGGGAATGAGCAGTTCTTC. It translates to CASSNGTAYGNEQFF.